The rows below give T cell receptor beta chains drawn from one sample of a study of regulatory T cells in long-lasting Graves disease. One entry per CDR3 protein, called by TCRdb with MiXCR from the multiplex PCR reads. Of about 200,000 distinct CDR3 sequences listed, around 17% are singletons. Specimen: peripheral blood mononuclear cells (PBMCs), collected at new diagnosis, from a patient treated with antithyroid drugs. The origin of the receptors is a female donor with Graves disease. The CDR3 runs from the conserved cysteine through the conserved F or W. The D gene is left open where the match is weak. The size of a clone is reported for some rows only, either as once, few or many, or as a class for expanded clones.

>NA|TRBJ2-1|many|TRBV6-2/TRBV6-3
CASSYPTGPHPNEQFF
TGTGCCAGCAGTTACCCCACAGGGCCCCACCCCAATGAGCAGTTCTTC
>NA|TRBJ1-2|NA|TRBV12-3/TRBV12-4
CASSYAGRASYGYTF
TGTGCCAGCAGTTACGCAGGGAGGGCCTCATACGGCTACACCTTC
>NA|TRBJ2-5|many|TRBV18
CASSPVARDFQETQYF
TGTGCCAGCTCACCAGTGGCCAGGGACTTCCAAGAGACCCAGTACTTC
>NA|TRBJ2-7|many|TRBV2
CASSGQDLSTRFGF
TGTGCCAGCAGTGGACAGGACCTATCTACGAGATTCGGATTC
>NA|TRBJ1-6|few|TRBV12-3/TRBV12-4
CASSIGTVYSPLHF
TGTGCCAGCAGCATCGGGACGGTTTATTCACCCCTCCACTTT
>TRBD1|TRBJ1-2|many|TRBV15
CATSRGQGTVGYTF
TGTGCCACCAGCAGAGGACAGGGGACAGTCGGCTACACCTTC
>NA|TRBJ2-4|NA|TRBV28
CASSVRVQNIQYF
TGTGCCAGCAGTGTCAGGGTGCAAAACATTCAGTACTTC
>TRBD1|TRBJ2-1|NA|TRBV11-2
CASGGTQGAGGSRYNEQFF
TGTGCCAGCGGGGGGACACAGGGGGCAGGGGGCTCGAGATACAATGAGCAGTTCTTC
>NA|TRBJ2-3|many|TRBV20-1
CSARDGREVTDTQYF
TGCAGTGCTAGAGATGGAAGAGAGGTCACAGATACGCAGTATTTT
>NA|TRBJ2-3|many|TRBV30
CAWSVPRSPDTQYF
TGTGCCTGGAGTGTACCCCGCAGTCCAGATACGCAGTATTTT
>TRBD2|TRBJ2-5|many|TRBV7-2
CASMRGETQYF
TGTGCCAGTATGCGGGGGGAGACCCAGTACTTC
>TRBD1|TRBJ2-7|many|TRBV29-1
CSALTGPDYEQYF
TGCAGCGCCCTGACAGGGCCGGATTACGAGCAGTACTTC
>TRBD2|TRBJ2-7|NA|TRBV27
CASSLRVGTRFSYEQYF
TGTGCCAGCAGTTTACGAGTGGGGACTAGATTTTCCTACGAGCAGTACTTC
>TRBD1|TRBJ1-2|many|TRBV20-1
CSAVPSTGDDYGYTF
TGCAGTGCTGTACCATCGACAGGGGACGACTATGGCTACACCTTC
>TRBD1|TRBJ2-5|many|TRBV7-9
CASSLAGTEQETQYF
TGTGCCAGCAGCTTAGCCGGGACAGAACAAGAGACCCAGTACTTC
>NA|TRBJ2-7|many|TRBV7-9
CASSLSGPTSSYEQYF
TGTGCCAGCAGCCTTTCGGGACCAACCAGCTCCTACGAGCAGTACTTC
>NA|TRBJ1-1|many|TRBV5-1
CASSLEGRNTEAFF
TGCGCCAGCAGCTTGGAAGGCCGAAACACTGAAGCTTTCTTT
>TRBD1|TRBJ2-7|many|TRBV6-2/TRBV6-3
CASSNRDRGLSEQYF
TGTGCCAGCAGTAACCGGGACAGGGGGCTGTCCGAGCAGTACTTC
>TRBD1|TRBJ1-4|NA|TRBV7-9
CASSRQGREEKLVF
TGTGCCAGCAGCCGACAGGGCCGGGAGGAAAAACTGGTTTTT
>TRBD1|TRBJ2-1|NA|TRBV3-1
CASSPTGVLQYGEQFF
TGTGCCAGCAGCCCGACAGGGGTATTGCAATATGGTGAGCAGTTCTTC
>TRBD1|TRBJ1-3|many|TRBV3-1
CASAQGPDSGNTIYF
TGTGCCAGCGCACAGGGGCCTGACTCTGGAAACACCATATATTTT
>NA|TRBJ1-1|NA|TRBV2
CAGNLGGLAFF
TGTGCCGGCAATTTGGGGGGCCTGGCTTTCTTT
>TRBD2|TRBJ2-1|many|TRBV2
CASSGLLAGRDNEQFF
TGTGCCAGCAGTGGTTTACTAGCGGGGAGGGACAATGAGCAGTTCTTC
>NA|TRBJ1-3|NA|TRBV5-4
CASSAGRSSGNTIYF
TGTGCCAGCAGTGCGGGACGGAGCTCTGGAAACACCATATATTTT
>NA|TRBJ2-7|many|TRBV7-8
CASSLEQGYEQYF
TGTGCCAGCAGCTTAGAACAGGGCTACGAGCAGTACTTC
>NA|TRBJ2-3|many|TRBV12-3/TRBV12-4
CASSLALGGQSTDTQYF
TGTGCCAGCAGTTTAGCGCTTGGGGGCCAAAGCACAGATACGCAGTATTTT
>NA|TRBJ2-7|many|TRBV10-2
CASSELEYEQYF
TGCGCCAGCAGTGAATTGGAGTACGAGCAGTACTTC
>NA|TRBJ2-7|few|TRBV19
CASSISIRTSGQDEQYF
TGTGCCAGTAGTATCTCCATTCGGACGTCAGGGCAGGACGAGCAGTACTTC
>NA|TRBJ2-4|many|TRBV14
CASSQLGLAKNIQYF
TGTGCCAGCAGCCAGTTGGGGCTAGCCAAAAACATTCAGTACTTC
>NA|TRBJ1-5|many|TRBV6-1
CASNRGPNNQPQHF
TGTGCCAGCAATCGAGGGCCGAATAATCAGCCCCAGCATTTT
>NA|TRBJ1-5|few|TRBV7-9
CASSLAQYQPQHF
TGTGCCAGCAGCTTAGCCCAGTATCAGCCCCAGCATTTT
>TRBD1|TRBJ2-1|many|TRBV6-2/TRBV6-3
CASSPIAPNRGRGYEQFF
TGTGCCAGCAGCCCAATCGCCCCCAACAGGGGGCGCGGCTATGAGCAGTTCTTC
>NA|TRBJ2-1|many|TRBV6-5
CASSYDGGDNEQFF
TGTGCCAGCAGTTACGACGGGGGTGACAATGAGCAGTTCTTC
>NA|TRBJ2-7|many|TRBV6-1
CASRSLAPGPYEQYF
TGTGCCAGCAGGTCCCTAGCTCCTGGACCCTACGAGCAGTACTTC
>NA|TRBJ2-1|many|TRBV6-1
CASSNPTGGKGYEQFF
TGTGCCAGCAGCAACCCGACTGGCGGGAAGGGGTATGAGCAGTTCTTC
>NA|TRBJ1-2|many|TRBV9
CASSVKFGDTYGYTF
TGTGCCAGCAGCGTTAAGTTCGGGGACACCTATGGCTACACCTTC
>NA|TRBJ2-7|many|TRBV19
CASKRGATSDYEQYF
TGTGCCAGTAAGAGGGGCGCCACCTCTGATTACGAGCAGTACTTC
>NA|TRBJ2-4|many|TRBV28
CASSPRAKNIQYF
TGTGCCAGCAGTCCACGAGCCAAAAACATTCAGTACTTC
>TRBD2|TRBJ2-7|many|TRBV7-2
CASSDGRAAYEQYF
TGTGCCAGCAGTGACGGGAGGGCCGCCTACGAGCAGTACTTC
>NA|TRBJ2-2|many|TRBV10-3
CAISESGSHDTGELFF
TGTGCCATCAGTGAGTCCGGGAGTCATGACACCGGGGAGCTGTTTTTT
>NA|TRBJ2-7|few|TRBV19
CASSIGRSEQYF
TGTGCCAGTAGTATAGGGCGTTCCGAGCAGTACTTC
>NA|TRBJ1-1|NA|TRBV7-9
CASSPNRVMNTEAFF
TGTGCCAGCAGCCCAAACAGGGTTATGAACACTGAAGCTTTCTTT
>NA|TRBJ2-1|many|TRBV7-9
CASSRGTFGHEQFF
TGTGCCAGCAGCCGCGGGACTTTTGGGCATGAGCAGTTCTTC
>TRBD1|TRBJ1-2|few|TRBV18
CASSPYRGVNYGYTF
TGTGCCAGCTCACCTTACAGGGGTGTCAACTATGGCTACACCTTC
>TRBD1|TRBJ1-6|many|TRBV15
CATSRAPGQGNSPLHF
TGTGCCACCAGCAGAGCACCAGGACAGGGAAATTCACCCCTCCACTTT
>NA|TRBJ1-3|many|TRBV7-8
CASSHLLGGDTIYF
TGTGCCAGCAGCCACCTACTGGGAGGAGACACCATATATTTT
>TRBD2|TRBJ2-1|NA|TRBV11-2
CASSVEGTSGILDEQFF
TGTGCCAGCAGCGTAGAGGGGACTAGCGGGATCCTTGATGAGCAGTTCTTC
>NA|TRBJ2-1|many|TRBV7-2
CASSLSSGSSYNEQFF
TGTGCCAGCAGCTTATCGTCAGGGAGCTCCTACAATGAGCAGTTCTTC
>NA|TRBJ2-7|many|TRBV11-2
CASSSQGSYEQYF
TGTGCCAGCAGCTCGCAGGGTAGTTACGAGCAGTACTTC
>NA|TRBJ1-5|NA|TRBV20-1
CSARDKAAIDQPQHF
TGCAGTGCTAGAGATAAGGCAGCAATCGATCAGCCCCAGCATTTT
>NA|TRBJ1-2|many|TRBV7-9
CASGPGKRNYGYTF
TGTGCCAGCGGGCCCGGGAAGAGGAACTATGGCTACACCTTC
>TRBD2|TRBJ2-7|many|TRBV2
CASTVTSGRVEQYF
TGTGCCAGCACCGTGACTAGCGGGAGAGTCGAGCAGTACTTC
>NA|TRBJ1-1|many|TRBV20-1
CSARGVSLGETEAFF
TGCAGTGCTAGAGGAGTATCCTTGGGAGAGACTGAAGCTTTCTTT
>NA|TRBJ1-2|many|TRBV27
CASSSGTGGGYTF
TGTGCCAGCAGTTCAGGAACAGGAGGTGGCTACACCTTC
>NA|TRBJ2-3|NA|TRBV7-3
CASSSGGTSTDTQYF
TGTGCCAGCAGCTCGGGCGGTACTAGCACAGATACGCAGTATTTT
>NA|TRBJ2-1|many|TRBV12-3/TRBV12-4
CASSSVRGNYEQFF
TGTGCCAGCAGTTCGGTGCGGGGTAACTATGAGCAGTTCTTC